Listed below are T cell receptor beta chains from one sample, sequenced in a study of CD8+ T cells in alopecia areata. The protocol was immunoSEQ multiplex PCR, while the TCRdb copy is restricted to in-frame clones and leaves out a portion. The sample records about 170,000 clones, 58% being singletons. The sequencing used CD4+ T cells sorted from blood, collected between weeks 55 and 65, from a patient treated with tofacitinib. These receptors originate from a human donor with alopecia areata. CDR3s include the opening cysteine and the closing phenylalanine or tryptophan. The order of the fields is clone size, J gene, D gene, V gene, CDR3 protein, CDR3 DNA. The D gene is left open where the match is weak. Where a row states a size, it is once, few, many or the class of an expanded clone; other rows omit it.

>NA|TRBJ2-7|TRBD2|TRBV7-2
CASSLGGGLSYEQYF
TGTGCCAGCAGCTTAGGGGGGGGACTAAGCTACGAGCAGTACTTC
>NA|TRBJ1-1|NA|TRBV29-1
CSVEQVLNTEAFF
TGCAGCGTTGAACAGGTTTTGAACACTGAAGCTTTCTTT
>NA|TRBJ2-2|NA|TRBV14
CASSHVVEQWNTGELFF
TGTGCCAGCAGCCACGTTGTTGAGCAGTGGAACACCGGGGAGCTGTTTTTT
>NA|TRBJ1-4|NA|TRBV7-9
CASSLYGEKLFF
TGTGCCAGCAGTCTCTATGGGGAAAAACTGTTTTTT
>few|TRBJ2-7|TRBD2|TRBV5-1
CASSPGLGTYEQYF
TGCGCCAGCAGCCCGGGACTAGGAACCTACGAGCAGTACTTC
>NA|TRBJ1-1|NA|TRBV29-1
CSVQGKMNTEAFF
TGCAGCGTACAGGGAAAGATGAACACTGAAGCTTTCTTT
>NA|TRBJ2-2|NA|TRBV5-1
CASSLLTDTGELFF
TGCGCCAGCAGCTTGCTGACGGACACCGGGGAGCTGTTTTTT
>NA|TRBJ1-4|TRBD1|TRBV25-1
CASSYRDRNEKLFF
TGTGCCAGCAGCTACCGGGACAGGAATGAAAAACTGTTTTTT
>NA|TRBJ2-3|TRBD2|TRBV30
CAWSRPGLAGPGDTQYF
TGTGCCTGGAGTCGGCCGGGACTAGCGGGACCCGGGGATACGCAGTATTTT
>NA|TRBJ2-7|TRBD2|TRBV7-2
CASSPQSGGGSYEQYF
TGTGCCAGCAGCCCCCAAAGCGGGGGCGGATCCTACGAGCAGTACTTC
>NA|TRBJ1-1|NA|TRBV30
CAWFRTGNTEAFF
TGTGCCTGGTTCCGTACGGGGAACACTGAAGCTTTCTTT
>NA|TRBJ1-2|NA|TRBV13
CASTPTQGAVYTF
TGTGCCAGCACGCCAACCCAGGGTGCGGTCTACACCTTC
>NA|TRBJ1-2|NA|TRBV29-1
CSVGLQFATF
TGCAGCGTTGGGTTGCAATTTGCGACCTTC
>few|TRBJ2-5|NA|TRBV5-1
CASSFGSQETQYF
TGCGCCAGCAGCTTCGGCTCGCAAGAGACCCAGTACTTC
>NA|TRBJ2-7|TRBD2|TRBV29-1
CSVPTLAGGGYEQYF
TGCAGCGTCCCGACCCTAGCGGGGGGCGGCTACGAGCAGTACTTC
>few|TRBJ2-3|TRBD2|TRBV11-2
CASSLGAGANTDTQYF
TGTGCCAGCAGCTTAGGAGCGGGGGCCAACACAGATACGCAGTATTTT
>NA|TRBJ2-2|TRBD1|TRBV27
CASSVDRRTGELFF
TGTGCCAGCAGTGTGGACAGGAGGACCGGGGAGCTGTTTTTT
>NA|TRBJ1-5|NA|TRBV19
CASSIGVGQPQHF
TGTGCCAGTAGTATCGGGGTGGGCCAGCCCCAGCATTTT
>NA|TRBJ2-1|NA|TRBV29-1
CSSAGAYNEQFF
TGCAGCTCTGCAGGGGCATACAATGAGCAGTTCTTC
>NA|TRBJ2-2|TRBD1|TRBV7-8
CASRIGTGNTGELFF
TGTGCCAGCAGGATAGGGACAGGGAACACCGGGGAGCTGTTTTTT
>NA|TRBJ2-1|NA|TRBV30
CAWSPPRGRESYNEQFF
TGTGCCTGGAGTCCTCCGCGGGGTCGAGAGTCCTACAATGAGCAGTTCTTC
>NA|TRBJ1-2|NA|TRBV7-9
CASSPRGRSNYGYTF
TGTGCCAGCAGCCCCAGGGGCCGTTCTAACTATGGCTACACCTTC
>few|TRBJ1-1|NA|TRBV5-1
CASSLGGRVGTTEAFF
TGCGCCAGCAGCTTGGGCGGTCGAGTGGGCACAACTGAAGCTTTCTTT
>NA|TRBJ2-3|TRBD1|TRBV28
CASRDGDRGYPDTQYF
TGTGCCAGCAGGGATGGCGACAGGGGGTACCCAGATACGCAGTATTTT
>NA|TRBJ2-3|NA|TRBV7-9
CASSQGSTDTQYF
TGTGCCAGCAGCCAAGGGAGCACAGATACGCAGTATTTT
>few|TRBJ2-1|NA|TRBV30
CAWSVLWGDEQFF
TGTGCCTGGAGTGTACTTTGGGGAGATGAGCAGTTCTTC
>few|TRBJ2-5|NA|TRBV4-2
CASSQGGPGETQYF
TGTGCCAGCAGCCAAGGAGGGCCAGGGGAGACCCAGTACTTC
>NA|TRBJ1-3|NA|TRBV25-1
CASSEYGSGNTIYF
TGTGCCAGCAGTGAATATGGCTCTGGAAACACCATATATTTT
>few|TRBJ2-1|NA|TRBV5-1
CASSLGVPGNNEQFF
TGCGCCAGCAGCCTGGGGGTCCCGGGAAACAATGAGCAGTTCTTC
>few|TRBJ2-5|NA|TRBV7-2
CASSLHSGTQYF
TGTGCCAGCAGCTTACATTCGGGGACCCAGTACTTC
>NA|TRBJ2-1|NA|TRBV5-1
CASSLAVRNEQFF
TGCGCCAGCAGCTTGGCGGTCAGGAATGAGCAGTTCTTC
>NA|TRBJ2-5|NA|TRBV30
CAWRGETQYF
TGTGCCTGGAGGGGGGAGACCCAGTACTTC
>few|TRBJ1-2|TRBD1|TRBV28
CASSLRDSNYGYTF
TGTGCCAGCAGTTTAAGGGACAGTAACTATGGCTACACCTTC
>few|TRBJ1-1|TRBD1|TRBV29-1
CSVADRGFTEAFF
TGCAGCGTTGCGGACAGGGGCTTCACTGAAGCTTTCTTT
>NA|TRBJ1-2|NA|TRBV27
CASSLGKTYGYTF
TGTGCCAGCAGTTTGGGGAAAACCTATGGCTACACCTTC
>NA|TRBJ1-4|NA|TRBV7-3
CASSSGAVGTFNEKLFF
TGTGCCAGCAGCTCAGGGGCGGTCGGAACATTTAATGAAAAACTGTTTTTT
>NA|TRBJ2-1|TRBD2|TRBV14
CASSPLGTSGGAHEQFF
TGTGCCAGCAGCCCTCTGGGGACTAGCGGGGGGGCGCATGAGCAGTTCTTC
>NA|TRBJ1-2|NA|TRBV29-1
CSVLGHPGYTF
TGCAGCGTCCTTGGACACCCTGGCTACACCTTC
>NA|TRBJ1-1|TRBD1|TRBV19
CASSMSNRGRTEAFF
TGTGCCAGTAGTATGTCCAACAGGGGCCGCACTGAAGCTTTCTTT
>NA|TRBJ2-7|NA|TRBV15
CATARDSGWEQYF
TGTGCCACAGCCCGGGACTCGGGGTGGGAGCAGTACTTC
>NA|TRBJ2-7|TRBD1|TRBV6-5
CAIGDRGYEQYF
TGTGCCATAGGGGACAGGGGGTACGAGCAGTACTTC
>NA|TRBJ2-5|NA|TRBV12-5
CASGPGWNKETQYF
TGTGCTAGTGGCCCCGGATGGAATAAAGAGACCCAGTACTTC
>NA|TRBJ2-4|TRBD1|TRBV5-1
CASSADRGAIQYF
TGCGCCAGCAGCGCTGACAGGGGCGCCATTCAGTACTTC